A single sample is the source of the 8 T cell receptor beta chains below, sequenced in a study of metastatic and nonmetastatic thyroid tumors. MiXCR reprocessed the PCR reads for TCRdb. Seen here are 25,000 to 30,000 clones, around 15% observed once, and the top ten hold 15% to 18%. There were no patients who had received any treatment before thyroid surgery. The specimen was blood. Receptors originate from a male donor with papillary thyroid cancer or a benign thyroid nodule (not recorded which). Some clones in this sample may be carry-over from other donors' samples.

This clone was detected many times. This rearrangement joins TRBV2 to TRBJ2-3; TRBD1 is a possible D gene (5 bases). V lost 6 bases to trimming and J lost 2 bases, with 12 bases between them. Germline V gene lookup returns CDR1 SNHLY and CDR2 FYNNEI. The CDR3 loop spans 14 amino acids. CDR3 sequence reads: CASRQAENTDTQYF. The CDR3 nucleotides read TGTGCCAGCAGACAGGCAGAGAACACAGATACGCAGTATTTT.

This clone was picked up many times. The J gene is TRBJ2-3, the V gene TRBV19; tentatively, D is TRBD2 (5 bases). Looked up from germline, CDR1 is LNHDA and CDR2 is SQIVND (reference sequence). Between the trimmed V and J ends, which lost 8 bases and 6 bases, there was a span of 15 bases. The CDR3 has 13 residues. The CDR3 sequence is CASGLPVADTQYF. Here the CDR3 DNA reads TGTGCCAGTGGACTTCCCGTCGCTGATACGCAGTATTTT.

This clone has a count of ten or more. The chain employs TRBV11-2 and TRBJ2-2, with 7 bases lining up with TRBD1. From germline, CDR1 is SGHAT and CDR2 FQNNGV. The length of the CDR3 is 17 residues. V was pared by 4 bases and J by 5 bases, with 13 bases of the junction left unmatched. CDR3 in amino acids: CASSSKKDRVGTGELFF. CDR3 coding DNA: TGTGCCAGCAGCTCCAAAAAAGACAGGGTGGGGACCGGGGAGCTGTTTTTT.

In this sample, this clone turned up many times. The gene calls are TRBV27 and TRBJ2-7, with D maybe TRBD2 (5 bases). Germline V gene sequence: CDR1 MNHEY, CDR2 SMNVEV (reference sequence). Trimming removed 8 bases from V and 0 bases from J, with 14 bases in between. The CDR3 runs 14 residues. As DNA, the CDR3 is TGTGCCAGCCCCAACGGGGAGAGCTCCTACGAGCAGTACTTC. It translates to CASPNGESSYEQYF.

In this sample, this clone turned up many times. The V and J genes are TRBV7-2 and TRBJ2-5, with D maybe TRBD2 (6 bases). Germline loops: CDR1 SGHTA, CDR2 FQGNSA. V lost 1 base, J lost 5 bases, and 14 bases lay in between. The CDR3 consists of 15 residues. As DNA, the CDR3 is TGTGCCAGCAGCTTAGGAAAAGGGGCGGGGGAGACCCAGTACTTC. This translates into CASSLGKGAGETQYF.

This clone has a count of ten or more. The rearrangement links TRBV5-1 to TRBJ2-3; 8 bases are shared with TRBD2. Germline V gene lookup returns CDR1 SGHRS and CDR2 YFSETQ. Germline trimming cut 2 bases from V and 3 bases from J; bases unmatched to any gene: 5. This CDR3 has 15 residues. CDR3 region: CASSFGGLGTDTQYF. CDR3 nucleotides: TGCGCCAGCAGCTTCGGGGGACTAGGTACAGATACGCAGTATTTT.

This clone was counted at least ten times. V gene TRBV7-2 combines with J gene TRBJ2-7; TRBD1 matches at 10 bases. The CDR3 is made up of 14 amino acids. The germline V gene has CDR1 SGHTA and CDR2 FQGNSA. The junction had 5 bases not matched to a gene; V was cut back by 5 bases and J by 4 bases. Written as DNA, the CDR3 is TGTGCCAGCAGCCTCGGGACAGGGGTTTACGAGCAGTACTTC. This gives the protein CASSLGTGVYEQYF. Filled out from reference TRBV7-2 and TRBJ2-7, the complete variable domain reads GAGVSQSPSNKVTEKGKDVELRCDPISGHTALYWYRQSLGQGLEFLIYFQGNSAPDKSGLPSDRFSAERTGGSVSTLTIQRTQQEDSAVYLCASSLGTGVYEQYFGPGTRLTVT.

The table lists this clone with a count of one. The chain has TRBV20-1 and TRBJ2-3; D might be TRBD1 or TRBD2, each matching 5 bases. This CDR3 has 15 amino acids. Trimming removed 0 bases at V and 0 bases at J, with 10 bases between. Looked up from germline, CDR1 is DFQATT and CDR2 is SNEGSKA (reference sequence). Here the CDR3 reads CSARESEGSTDTQYF. DNA of the CDR3: TGCAGTGCTAGAGAGAGTGAGGGGAGCACAGATACGCAGTATTTT.